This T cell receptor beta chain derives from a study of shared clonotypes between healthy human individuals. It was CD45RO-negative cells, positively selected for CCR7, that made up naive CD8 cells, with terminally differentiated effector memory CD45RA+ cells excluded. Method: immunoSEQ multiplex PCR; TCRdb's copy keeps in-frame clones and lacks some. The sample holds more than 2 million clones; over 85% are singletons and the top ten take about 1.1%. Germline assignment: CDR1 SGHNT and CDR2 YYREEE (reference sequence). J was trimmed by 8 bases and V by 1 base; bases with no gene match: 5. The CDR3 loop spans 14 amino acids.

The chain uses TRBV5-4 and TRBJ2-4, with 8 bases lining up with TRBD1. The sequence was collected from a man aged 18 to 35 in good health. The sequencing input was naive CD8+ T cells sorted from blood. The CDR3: CASSLSGGLDIQYF. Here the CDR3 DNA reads TGTGCCAGCAGCTTGTCAGGGGGCCTGGACATTCAGTACTTC. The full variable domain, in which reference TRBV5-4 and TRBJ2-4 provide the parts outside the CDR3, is ETGVTQSPTHLIKTRGQQVTLRCSSQSGHNTVSWYQQALGQGPQFIFQYYREEENGRGNFPPRFSGLQFPNYSSELNVNALELDDSALYLCASSLSGGLDIQYFGAGTRLSVL.